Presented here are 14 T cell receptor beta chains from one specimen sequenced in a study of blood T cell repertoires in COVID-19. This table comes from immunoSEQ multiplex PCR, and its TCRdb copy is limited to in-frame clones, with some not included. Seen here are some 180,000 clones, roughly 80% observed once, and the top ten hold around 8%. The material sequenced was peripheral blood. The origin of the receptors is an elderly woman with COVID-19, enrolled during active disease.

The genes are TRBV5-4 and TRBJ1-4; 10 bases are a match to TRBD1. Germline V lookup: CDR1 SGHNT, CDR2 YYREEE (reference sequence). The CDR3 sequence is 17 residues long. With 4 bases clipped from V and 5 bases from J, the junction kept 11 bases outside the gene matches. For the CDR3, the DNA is TGTGCCAGCAGCCTCCCCTGGGGGGGACAGGGGAATGAAAAACTGTTTTTT. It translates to CASSLPWGGQGNEKLFF.

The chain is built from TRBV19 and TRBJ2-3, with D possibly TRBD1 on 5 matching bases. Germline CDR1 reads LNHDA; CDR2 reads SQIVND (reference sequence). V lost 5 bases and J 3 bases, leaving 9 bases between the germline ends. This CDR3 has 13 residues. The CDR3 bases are TGTGCCAGTAGTCGACAGCTGACAGATACGCAGTATTTT. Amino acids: CASSRQLTDTQYF.

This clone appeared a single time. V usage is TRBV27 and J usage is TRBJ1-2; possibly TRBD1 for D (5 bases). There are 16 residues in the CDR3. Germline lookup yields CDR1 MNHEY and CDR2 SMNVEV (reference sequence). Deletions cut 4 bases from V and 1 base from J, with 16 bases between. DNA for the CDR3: TGTGCCAGCAGTTCCCGAGGTTGGGGACTTAACTATGGCTACACCTTC. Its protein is CASSSRGWGLNYGYTF.

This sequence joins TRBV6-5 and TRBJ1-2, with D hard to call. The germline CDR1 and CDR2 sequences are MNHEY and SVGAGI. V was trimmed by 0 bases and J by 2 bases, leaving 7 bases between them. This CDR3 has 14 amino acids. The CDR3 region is CASSYSSSNYGYTF. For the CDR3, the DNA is TGTGCCAGCAGTTACTCCTCCTCCAACTATGGCTACACCTTC.

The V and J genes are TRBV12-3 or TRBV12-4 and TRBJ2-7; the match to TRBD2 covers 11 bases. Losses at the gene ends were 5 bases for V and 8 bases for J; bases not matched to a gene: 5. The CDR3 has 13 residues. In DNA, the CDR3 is TGTGCCAGCAGTAAGACTAGCGGGGAAAAGCAGTACTTC. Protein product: CASSKTSGEKQYF.

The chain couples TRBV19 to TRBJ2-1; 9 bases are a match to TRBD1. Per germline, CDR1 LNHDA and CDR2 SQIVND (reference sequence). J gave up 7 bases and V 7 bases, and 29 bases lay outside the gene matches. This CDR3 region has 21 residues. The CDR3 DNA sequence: TGTGCCAGTACGGTTTTTGGAGCGCCCGGGACAGGGCGGTACGTTGAGAATGAGCAGTTCTTC. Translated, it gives CASTVFGAPGTGRYVENEQFF.

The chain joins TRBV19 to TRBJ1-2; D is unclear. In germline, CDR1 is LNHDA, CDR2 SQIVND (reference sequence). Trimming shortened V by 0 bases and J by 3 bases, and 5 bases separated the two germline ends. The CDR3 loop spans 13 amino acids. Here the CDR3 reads CASSIDSYYGYTF. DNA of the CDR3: TGTGCCAGTAGTATAGACTCGTACTATGGCTACACCTTC.

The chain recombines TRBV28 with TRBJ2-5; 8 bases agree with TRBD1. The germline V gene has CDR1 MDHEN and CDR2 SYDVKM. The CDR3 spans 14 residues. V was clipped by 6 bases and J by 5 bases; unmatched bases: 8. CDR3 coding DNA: TGTGCCAGCAGACGGGCAGGGGGCATCGAGACCCAGTACTTC. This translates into CASRRAGGIETQYF.

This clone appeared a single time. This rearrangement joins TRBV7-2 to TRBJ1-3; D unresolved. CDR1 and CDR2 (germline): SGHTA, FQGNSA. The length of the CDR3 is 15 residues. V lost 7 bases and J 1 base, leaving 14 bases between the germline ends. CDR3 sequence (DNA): TGTGCCAGCAAAAGAAACCCGGAGTCTGGAAACACCATATATTTT. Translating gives CASKRNPESGNTIYF.

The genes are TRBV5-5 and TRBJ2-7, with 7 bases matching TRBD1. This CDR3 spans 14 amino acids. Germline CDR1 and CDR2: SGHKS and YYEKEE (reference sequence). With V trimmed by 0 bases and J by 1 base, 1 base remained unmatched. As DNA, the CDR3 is TGTGCCAGCAGCTTGGAACAGGGGTCCTACGAGCAGTACTTC. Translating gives CASSLEQGSYEQYF.

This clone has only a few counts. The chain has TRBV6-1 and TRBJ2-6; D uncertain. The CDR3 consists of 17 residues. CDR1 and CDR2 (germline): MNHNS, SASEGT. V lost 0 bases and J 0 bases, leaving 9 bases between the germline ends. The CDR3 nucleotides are TGTGCCAGCAGTGAAGCCTTCTTCCCCTCTGGGGCCAACGTCCTGACTTTC. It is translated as CASSEAFFPSGANVLTF.

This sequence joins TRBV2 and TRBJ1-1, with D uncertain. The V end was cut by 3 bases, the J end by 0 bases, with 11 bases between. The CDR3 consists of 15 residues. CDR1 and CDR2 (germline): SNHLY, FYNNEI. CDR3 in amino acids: CASSEAGSMNTEAFF. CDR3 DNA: TGTGCCAGCAGTGAGGCGGGGAGTATGAACACTGAAGCTTTCTTT.

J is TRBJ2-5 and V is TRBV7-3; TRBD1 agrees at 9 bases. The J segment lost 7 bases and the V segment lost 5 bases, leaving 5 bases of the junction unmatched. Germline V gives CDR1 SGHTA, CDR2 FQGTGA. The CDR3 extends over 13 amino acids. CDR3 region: CASSRTGAGTQYF. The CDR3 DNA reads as TGTGCCAGCAGCAGGACAGGGGCAGGGACCCAGTACTTC.

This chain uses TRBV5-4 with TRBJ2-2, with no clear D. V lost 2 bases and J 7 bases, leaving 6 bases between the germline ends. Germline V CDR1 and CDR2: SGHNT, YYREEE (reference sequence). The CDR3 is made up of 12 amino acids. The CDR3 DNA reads TGTGCCAGCAGCTTCGAGGTCGGGGAGCTGTTTTTT. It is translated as CASSFEVGELFF.